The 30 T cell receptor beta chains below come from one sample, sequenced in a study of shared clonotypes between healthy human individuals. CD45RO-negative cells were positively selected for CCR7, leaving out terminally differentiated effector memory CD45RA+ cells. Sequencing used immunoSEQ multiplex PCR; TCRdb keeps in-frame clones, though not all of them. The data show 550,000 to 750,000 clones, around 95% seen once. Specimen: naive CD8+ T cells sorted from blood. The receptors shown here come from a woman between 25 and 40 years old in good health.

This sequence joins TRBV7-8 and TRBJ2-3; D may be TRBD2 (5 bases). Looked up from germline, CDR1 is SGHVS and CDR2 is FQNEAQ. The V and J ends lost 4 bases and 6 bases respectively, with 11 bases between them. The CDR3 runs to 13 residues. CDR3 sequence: CASSSGSGDTQYF. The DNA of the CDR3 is TGTGCCAGCAGCTCGGGCAGCGGCGATACGCAGTATTTT.

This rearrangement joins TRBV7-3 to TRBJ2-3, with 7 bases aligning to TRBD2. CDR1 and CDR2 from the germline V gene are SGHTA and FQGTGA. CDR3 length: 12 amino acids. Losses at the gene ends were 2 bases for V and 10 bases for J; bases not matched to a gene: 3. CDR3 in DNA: TGTGCCAGCAGCTTACGGGGGGAGGCGCAGTATTTT. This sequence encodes CASSLRGEAQYF.

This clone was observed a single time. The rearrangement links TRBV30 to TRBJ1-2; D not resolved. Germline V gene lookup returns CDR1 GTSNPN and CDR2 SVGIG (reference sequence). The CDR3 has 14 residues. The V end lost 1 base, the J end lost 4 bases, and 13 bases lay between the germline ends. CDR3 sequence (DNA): TGTGCCTGGAGTGGGACCAGTTCGGTCTATGGCTACACCTTC. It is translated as CAWSGTSSVYGYTF.

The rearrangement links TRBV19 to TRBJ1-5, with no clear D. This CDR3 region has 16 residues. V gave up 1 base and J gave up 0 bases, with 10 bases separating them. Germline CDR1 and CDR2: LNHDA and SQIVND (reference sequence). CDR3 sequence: CASSIGLLVSNQPQHF. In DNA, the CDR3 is TGTGCCAGTAGTATAGGGCTTTTGGTTAGCAATCAGCCCCAGCATTTT.

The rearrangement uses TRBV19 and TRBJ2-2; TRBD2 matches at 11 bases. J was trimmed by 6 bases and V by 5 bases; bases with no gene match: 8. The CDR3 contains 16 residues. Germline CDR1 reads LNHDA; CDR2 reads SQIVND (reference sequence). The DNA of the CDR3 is TGTGCCAGTAGTCCGTTAGCGGGAGGGTTTCCCGGGGAGCTGTTTTTT. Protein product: CASSPLAGGFPGELFF.

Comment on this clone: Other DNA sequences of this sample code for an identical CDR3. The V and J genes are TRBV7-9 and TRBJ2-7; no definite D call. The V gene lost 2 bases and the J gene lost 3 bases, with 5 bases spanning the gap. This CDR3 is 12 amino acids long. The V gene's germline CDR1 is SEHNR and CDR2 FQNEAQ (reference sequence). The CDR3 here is CASSLNLYEQYF. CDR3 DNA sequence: TGTGCCAGCAGCTTAAACCTCTACGAGCAGTACTTC.

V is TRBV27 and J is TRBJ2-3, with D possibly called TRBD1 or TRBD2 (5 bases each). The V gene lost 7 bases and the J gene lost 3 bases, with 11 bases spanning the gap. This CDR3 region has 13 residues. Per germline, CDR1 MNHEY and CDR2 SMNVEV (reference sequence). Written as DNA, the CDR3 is TGTGCCAGCATGAGGGGTTTTACAGATACGCAGTATTTT. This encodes CASMRGFTDTQYF.

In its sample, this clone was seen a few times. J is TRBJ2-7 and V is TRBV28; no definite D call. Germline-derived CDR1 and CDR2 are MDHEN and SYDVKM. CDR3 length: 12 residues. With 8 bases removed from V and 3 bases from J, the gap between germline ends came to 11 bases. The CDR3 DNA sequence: TGTGCCAGCGACTCGAAGGGCTACGAGCAGTACTTC. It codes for CASDSKGYEQYF.

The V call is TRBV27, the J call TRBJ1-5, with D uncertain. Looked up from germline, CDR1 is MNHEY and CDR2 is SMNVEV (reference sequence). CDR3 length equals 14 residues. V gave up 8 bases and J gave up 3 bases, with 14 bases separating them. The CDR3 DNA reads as TGTGCCAGCCAGGCGCTACCCTTCAATCAGCCCCAGCATTTT. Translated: CASQALPFNQPQHF.

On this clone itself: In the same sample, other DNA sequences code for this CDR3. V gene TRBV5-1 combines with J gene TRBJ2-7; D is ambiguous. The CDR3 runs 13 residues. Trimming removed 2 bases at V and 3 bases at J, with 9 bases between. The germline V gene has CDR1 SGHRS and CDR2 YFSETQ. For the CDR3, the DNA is TGCGCCAGCAGCTTTGGGTTAAACTACGAGCAGTACTTC. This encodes CASSFGLNYEQYF.

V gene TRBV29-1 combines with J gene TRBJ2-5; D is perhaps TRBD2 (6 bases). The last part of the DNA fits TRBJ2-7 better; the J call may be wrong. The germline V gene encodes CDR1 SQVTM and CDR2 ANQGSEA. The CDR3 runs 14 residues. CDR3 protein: CSVESRDGSYEQYF. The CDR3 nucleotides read TGCAGCGTTGAATCCCGGGACGGGAGCTACGAGCAGTACTTC.

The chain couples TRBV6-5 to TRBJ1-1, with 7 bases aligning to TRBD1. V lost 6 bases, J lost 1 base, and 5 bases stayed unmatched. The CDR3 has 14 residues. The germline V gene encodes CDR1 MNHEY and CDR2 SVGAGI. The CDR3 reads CASRWGQPNTEAFF. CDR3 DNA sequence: TGTGCCAGCAGGTGGGGACAGCCGAACACTGAAGCTTTCTTT.

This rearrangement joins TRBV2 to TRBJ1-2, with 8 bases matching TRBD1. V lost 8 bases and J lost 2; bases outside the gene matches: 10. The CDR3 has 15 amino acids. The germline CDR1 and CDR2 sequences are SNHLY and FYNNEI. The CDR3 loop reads CASGGVTGVNYGYTF. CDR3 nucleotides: TGTGCCAGCGGGGGGGTGACAGGGGTGAACTATGGCTACACCTTC.

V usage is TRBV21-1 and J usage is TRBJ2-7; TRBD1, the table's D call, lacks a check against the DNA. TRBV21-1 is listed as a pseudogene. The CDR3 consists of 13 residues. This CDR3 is CASSNDRPYEQYF. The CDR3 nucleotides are TGTGCCAGCAGCAACGACAGGCCATACGAGCAGTACTTC.

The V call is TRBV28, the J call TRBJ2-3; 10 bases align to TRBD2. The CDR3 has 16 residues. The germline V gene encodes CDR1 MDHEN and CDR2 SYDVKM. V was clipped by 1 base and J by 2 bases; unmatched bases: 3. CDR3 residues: CASSLSLAGDTDTQYF. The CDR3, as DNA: TGTGCCAGCAGTTTATCTCTAGCGGGAGACACAGATACGCAGTATTTT. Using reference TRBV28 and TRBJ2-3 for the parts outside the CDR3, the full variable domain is DVKVTQSSRYLVKRTGEKVFLECVQDMDHENMFWYRQDPGLGLRLIYFSYDVKMKEKGDIPEGYSVSREKKERFSLILESASTNQTSMYLCASSLSLAGDTDTQYFGPGTRLTVL.

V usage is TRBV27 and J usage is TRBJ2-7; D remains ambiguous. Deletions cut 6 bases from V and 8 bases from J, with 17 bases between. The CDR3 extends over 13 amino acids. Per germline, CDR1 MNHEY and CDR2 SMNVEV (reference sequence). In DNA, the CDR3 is TGTGCCAGCAGCTCTGGACCCTCTAATCAGCAGTACTTC. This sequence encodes CASSSGPSNQQYF.

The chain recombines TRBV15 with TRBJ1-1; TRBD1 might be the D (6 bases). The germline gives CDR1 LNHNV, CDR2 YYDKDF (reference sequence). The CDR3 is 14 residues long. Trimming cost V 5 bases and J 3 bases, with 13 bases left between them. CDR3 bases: TGTGCCACCAGCGAACGGGACACCGACACTGAAGCTTTCTTT. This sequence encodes CATSERDTDTEAFF.

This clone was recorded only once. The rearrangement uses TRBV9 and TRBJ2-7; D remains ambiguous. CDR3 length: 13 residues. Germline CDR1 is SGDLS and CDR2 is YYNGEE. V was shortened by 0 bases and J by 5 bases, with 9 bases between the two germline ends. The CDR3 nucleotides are TGTGCCAGCAGCGTAGGCCTTTCCAACGAGCAGTACTTC. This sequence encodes CASSVGLSNEQYF.

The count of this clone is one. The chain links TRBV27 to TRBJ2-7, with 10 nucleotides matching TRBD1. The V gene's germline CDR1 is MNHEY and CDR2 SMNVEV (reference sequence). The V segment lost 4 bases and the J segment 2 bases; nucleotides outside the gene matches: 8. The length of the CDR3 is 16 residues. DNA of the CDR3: TGTGCCAGCAGTTCAAGACAGGGGGCGAGGACCTACGAGCAGTACTTC. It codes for CASSSRQGARTYEQYF.

CDR3 protein: CASTRDPFSEQYF. Written as DNA, the CDR3 is TGTGCCAGCACCCGCGACCCCTTCTCCGAGCAGTACTTC. The rearrangement uses TRBV6-5 and TRBJ2-7, with D unclear. This CDR3 comprises 13 residues. CDR1 and CDR2 (germline): MNHEY, SVGAGI. Between the trimmed V and J ends, which lost 7 bases and 6 bases, there was a span of 16 bases.

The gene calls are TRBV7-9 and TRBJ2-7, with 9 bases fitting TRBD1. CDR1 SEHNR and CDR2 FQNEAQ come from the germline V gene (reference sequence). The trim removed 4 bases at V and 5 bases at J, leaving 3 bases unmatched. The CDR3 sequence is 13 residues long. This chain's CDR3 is CASSSDRGHEQYF. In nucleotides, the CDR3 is TGTGCCAGCAGCTCGGACAGGGGCCACGAGCAGTACTTC.

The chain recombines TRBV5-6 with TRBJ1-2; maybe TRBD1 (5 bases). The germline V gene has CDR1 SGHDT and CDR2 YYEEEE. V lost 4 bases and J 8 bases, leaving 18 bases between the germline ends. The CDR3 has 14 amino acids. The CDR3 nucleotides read TGTGCCAGCAGCGAATCAGGGCAGAGGCGCGGCTACACCTTC. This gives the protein CASSESGQRRGYTF.

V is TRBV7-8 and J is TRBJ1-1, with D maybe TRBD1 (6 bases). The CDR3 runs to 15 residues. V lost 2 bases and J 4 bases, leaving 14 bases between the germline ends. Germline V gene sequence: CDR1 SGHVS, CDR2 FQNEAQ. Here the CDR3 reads CASSLPGQASTEAFF. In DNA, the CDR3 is TGTGCCAGCAGCTTACCGGGACAAGCTAGCACTGAAGCTTTCTTT.

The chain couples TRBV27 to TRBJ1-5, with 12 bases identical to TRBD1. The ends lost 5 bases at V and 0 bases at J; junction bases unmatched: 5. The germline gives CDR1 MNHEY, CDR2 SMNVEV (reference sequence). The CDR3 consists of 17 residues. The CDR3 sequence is CASSPGQGAFSNQPQHF. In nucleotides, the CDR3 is TGTGCCAGCAGTCCGGGACAGGGGGCGTTTAGCAATCAGCCCCAGCATTTT.

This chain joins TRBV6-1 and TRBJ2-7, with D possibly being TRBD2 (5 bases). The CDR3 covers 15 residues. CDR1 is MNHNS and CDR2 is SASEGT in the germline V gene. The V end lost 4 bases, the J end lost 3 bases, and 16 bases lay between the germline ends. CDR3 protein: CASSGRDGLNYEQYF. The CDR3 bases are TGTGCCAGCAGTGGCCGGGATGGCTTAAACTACGAGCAGTACTTC.

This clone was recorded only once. In nucleotides, the CDR3 is TGTGCCAGCAGTTTGGCCGGGACAGGGGCCTCCCGGGGCTATGGCTACACCTTC. Encoded protein: CASSLAGTGASRGYGYTF. The chain has TRBV28 and TRBJ1-2; 10 bases match TRBD1. The germline V gene encodes CDR1 MDHEN and CDR2 SYDVKM. With 3 bases clipped from V and 4 bases from J, the junction kept 14 bases outside the gene matches. The length of the CDR3 is 18 residues.

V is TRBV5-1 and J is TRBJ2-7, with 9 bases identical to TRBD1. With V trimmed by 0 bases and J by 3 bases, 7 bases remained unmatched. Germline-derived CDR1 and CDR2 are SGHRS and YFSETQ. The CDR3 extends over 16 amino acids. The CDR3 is CASSLGGQGVFYEQYF. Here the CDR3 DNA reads TGCGCCAGCAGCTTGGGGGGACAGGGCGTCTTCTACGAGCAGTACTTC.

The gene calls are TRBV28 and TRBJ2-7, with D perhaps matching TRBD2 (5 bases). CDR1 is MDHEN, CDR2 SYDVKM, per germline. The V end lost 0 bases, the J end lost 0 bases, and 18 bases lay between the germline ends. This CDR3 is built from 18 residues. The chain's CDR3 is CASSLWPRRAGGSYEQYF. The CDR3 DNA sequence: TGTGCCAGCAGTTTATGGCCTCGTAGGGCGGGCGGCTCCTACGAGCAGTACTTC. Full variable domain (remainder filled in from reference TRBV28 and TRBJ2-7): DVKVTQSSRYLVKRTGEKVFLECVQDMDHENMFWYRQDPGLGLRLIYFSYDVKMKEKGDIPEGYSVSREKKERFSLILESASTNQTSMYLCASSLWPRRAGGSYEQYFGPGTRLTVT.

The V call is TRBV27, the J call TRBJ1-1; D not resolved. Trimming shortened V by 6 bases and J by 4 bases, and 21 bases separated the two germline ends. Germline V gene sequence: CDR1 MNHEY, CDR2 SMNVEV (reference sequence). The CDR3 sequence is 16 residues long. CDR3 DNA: TGTGCCAGCAGCCCGTCGTCCGGGGAGTTGGTCACTGAAGCTTTCTTT. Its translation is CASSPSSGELVTEAFF.

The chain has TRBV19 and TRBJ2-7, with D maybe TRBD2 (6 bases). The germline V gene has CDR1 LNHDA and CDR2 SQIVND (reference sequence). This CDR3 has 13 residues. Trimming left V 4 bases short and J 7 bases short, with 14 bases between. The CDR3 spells CASSTGGLGEQYF. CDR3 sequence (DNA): TGTGCCAGTAGTACCGGGGGATTAGGGGAGCAGTACTTC.